This is a list of T cell receptor beta chains from one sample in a study of cytomegalovirus exposure and HLA in healthy donors. Sequenced by immunoSEQ multiplex PCR; TCRdb stores in-frame clones only, minus some. The sample has 75,000 to 100,000 clones; approximately 96% are singletons. Sequenced material: PBMCs. The receptor set was obtained from a man aged 18 to 29 in good health and CMV-seronegative. Both conserved end residues are part of each CDR3. The order of the fields is J gene, D gene, V gene, clone size, CDR3 DNA, CDR3 protein. The D gene is left open where the match is weak. Some rows have no size entry. The others give once, few or many, or a class for an expanded clone.

j_gene: TRBJ1-4
d_gene: -
v_gene: TRBV5-4
abundance: -
CDR3nt: TGTGCCAGCAGCTTGACAGGGCGGAATGAAAAACTGTTTTTT
CDR3aa: CASSLTGRNEKLFF

j_gene: TRBJ2-3
d_gene: -
v_gene: TRBV29-1
abundance: -
CDR3nt: TGCAGCGTTGATCTAGGTTTACCAGATACGCAGTATTTT
CDR3aa: CSVDLGLPDTQYF

j_gene: TRBJ1-5
d_gene: -
v_gene: TRBV30
abundance: -
CDR3nt: TGTGCCTGGACAGGGCAGACCGGACAGCCCCAGCATTTT
CDR3aa: CAWTGQTGQPQHF

j_gene: TRBJ2-7
d_gene: -
v_gene: TRBV6-5
abundance: -
CDR3nt: TGTGCCAGCCGCCCCGACAGAGACACCTACGAGCAGTACTTC
CDR3aa: CASRPDRDTYEQYF

j_gene: TRBJ2-3
d_gene: TRBD1
v_gene: TRBV7-2
abundance: -
CDR3nt: TGTGCCAGCCATGTAGGGGGCCTCAGCACAGATACGCAGTATTTT
CDR3aa: CASHVGGLSTDTQYF

j_gene: TRBJ2-3
d_gene: TRBD2
v_gene: TRBV6-5
abundance: -
CDR3nt: TGTGCCAGCAGTCCCCAGGGACTAGAGTTTGATACGCAGTATTTT
CDR3aa: CASSPQGLEFDTQYF

j_gene: TRBJ2-1
d_gene: TRBD2
v_gene: TRBV5-1
abundance: -
CDR3nt: TGCGCCAGCAGCGCCAGCGGGATGTCCTACAATGAGCAGTTCTTC
CDR3aa: CASSASGMSYNEQFF

j_gene: TRBJ2-1
d_gene: TRBD2
v_gene: TRBV9
abundance: -
CDR3nt: TGTGCCAGCAGCCCCCGACTAGCGGGAGGTCTGGGCCCCTTCTATGAGCAGTTCTTC
CDR3aa: CASSPRLAGGLGPFYEQFF

j_gene: TRBJ2-2
d_gene: -
v_gene: TRBV7-3
abundance: -
CDR3nt: TGTGCCAGCAGCCCGCACGGGGATGGCAACACCGGGGAGCTGTTTTTT
CDR3aa: CASSPHGDGNTGELFF

j_gene: TRBJ1-2
d_gene: -
v_gene: TRBV6-5
abundance: -
CDR3nt: TGTGCCAGCAGTTACTCTGGGGCGGACTATGGCTACACCTTC
CDR3aa: CASSYSGADYGYTF

j_gene: TRBJ2-2
d_gene: TRBD1
v_gene: TRBV9
abundance: -
CDR3nt: TGTGCCAGCAGCGTTTCCGGGACAGGGGATCTAAAGACCGGGGAGCTGTTTTTT
CDR3aa: CASSVSGTGDLKTGELFF

j_gene: TRBJ2-3
d_gene: -
v_gene: TRBV12-5
abundance: -
CDR3nt: TGTGCTAGTGTCGGAATGCGGGTCCCAGATACGCAGTATTTT
CDR3aa: CASVGMRVPDTQYF

j_gene: TRBJ2-3
d_gene: TRBD2
v_gene: TRBV4-2
abundance: once
CDR3nt: TGTGCCAGCAGCCAACCCTTCGGACTAGCGGCAGATACGCAGTATTTT
CDR3aa: CASSQPFGLAADTQYF

j_gene: TRBJ2-2
d_gene: -
v_gene: TRBV27
abundance: -
CDR3nt: TGTGCCAGCAGTTTGAGTACCGGGGAGCTGTTTTTT
CDR3aa: CASSLSTGELFF

j_gene: TRBJ2-5
d_gene: TRBD2
v_gene: TRBV5-8
abundance: once
CDR3nt: TGTGCCAGCACCGAATTCGGGACTAGCTTGGAGACCCAGTACTTC
CDR3aa: CASTEFGTSLETQYF

j_gene: TRBJ2-3
d_gene: TRBD1
v_gene: TRBV7-9
abundance: -
CDR3nt: TGTGCCAGCAGCCGATTTAAGGACAGGGGCGCAGATACGCAGTATTTT
CDR3aa: CASSRFKDRGADTQYF

j_gene: TRBJ2-7
d_gene: TRBD1
v_gene: TRBV6-5
abundance: -
CDR3nt: TGTGCCAGCAACGGGGACAGGGGCCCCTACGAGCAGTACTTC
CDR3aa: CASNGDRGPYEQYF

j_gene: TRBJ2-1
d_gene: -
v_gene: TRBV2
abundance: -
CDR3nt: TGTGCCAGCAGTGAATTGATGGCGGGTTCCTACAATGAGCAGTTCTTC
CDR3aa: CASSELMAGSYNEQFF

j_gene: TRBJ1-5
d_gene: TRBD1
v_gene: TRBV28
abundance: -
CDR3nt: TGTGCCAGCAGTCCCTCCGGGACAGACAATCAGCCCCAGCATTTT
CDR3aa: CASSPSGTDNQPQHF

j_gene: TRBJ1-2
d_gene: TRBD1
v_gene: TRBV29-1
abundance: -
CDR3nt: TGCAGCACGGACAGGGGGACGCTCTATGGCTACACCTTC
CDR3aa: CSTDRGTLYGYTF

j_gene: TRBJ1-5
d_gene: TRBD1
v_gene: TRBV27
abundance: -
CDR3nt: TGTGCCAGCAGTTTATGGCGCCCGGGACAGGGAAGTATAAACGATCAGCCCCAGCATTTT
CDR3aa: CASSLWRPGQGSINDQPQHF

j_gene: TRBJ1-2
d_gene: TRBD1
v_gene: TRBV29-1
abundance: -
CDR3nt: TGCAGCGTTCGGCAGGGGGCATTTTATGGCTACACCTTC
CDR3aa: CSVRQGAFYGYTF

j_gene: TRBJ1-3
d_gene: -
v_gene: TRBV11-3
abundance: -
CDR3nt: TGTGCCAGCAGCTGGCCGTTCGACGGGATCAGCTCTGGAAACACCATATATTTT
CDR3aa: CASSWPFDGISSGNTIYF

j_gene: TRBJ2-4
d_gene: -
v_gene: TRBV27
abundance: -
CDR3nt: TGTGCCAGCAGTTTATCGGCTAGGAGGGAAAACATTCAGTACTTC
CDR3aa: CASSLSARRENIQYF

j_gene: TRBJ1-2
d_gene: TRBD1
v_gene: TRBV5-4
abundance: -
CDR3nt: TGTGCCAGCAGCAGGGACAGGGATCCTAACTATGGCTACACCTTC
CDR3aa: CASSRDRDPNYGYTF

j_gene: TRBJ2-3
d_gene: -
v_gene: TRBV20-1
abundance: -
CDR3nt: TGCAGTGTTCAGAGCACAGATACGCAGTATTTT
CDR3aa: CSVQSTDTQYF

j_gene: TRBJ2-7
d_gene: TRBD2
v_gene: TRBV2
abundance: -
CDR3nt: TGTGCCAGCAATGCGGGAGTCCGCGAGCAGTACTTC
CDR3aa: CASNAGVREQYF

j_gene: TRBJ2-3
d_gene: TRBD1
v_gene: TRBV25-1
abundance: -
CDR3nt: TGTGCCAGCAGTGAAAGGGGACAGGGCTCCGATACGCAGTATTTT
CDR3aa: CASSERGQGSDTQYF

j_gene: TRBJ2-3
d_gene: TRBD1
v_gene: TRBV7-2
abundance: -
CDR3nt: TGTGCCAGCAGCGCGAGGACAGGGGAAGATACGCAGTATTTT
CDR3aa: CASSARTGEDTQYF

j_gene: TRBJ2-1
d_gene: TRBD2
v_gene: TRBV9
abundance: -
CDR3nt: TGTGCCAGCAGCCCCAGCGGGATTCACAATGAGCAGTTCTTC
CDR3aa: CASSPSGIHNEQFF

j_gene: TRBJ1-1
d_gene: TRBD1
v_gene: TRBV19
abundance: -
CDR3nt: TGTGCCAGTAGGTCCGTTGTAGGGACAGGGAAAGGGAACACTGAAGCTTTCTTT
CDR3aa: CASRSVVGTGKGNTEAFF

j_gene: TRBJ1-3
d_gene: TRBD1
v_gene: TRBV18
abundance: -
CDR3nt: TGTGCCAGCTCACCAAGGACCCGGGACAGGGCTGGAAACACCATATATTTT
CDR3aa: CASSPRTRDRAGNTIYF

j_gene: TRBJ1-1
d_gene: TRBD1
v_gene: TRBV19
abundance: -
CDR3nt: TGTGCCACTAACTACAGGGGGCGTGAGGCTTTCTTT
CDR3aa: CATNYRGREAFF

j_gene: TRBJ1-2
d_gene: TRBD1
v_gene: TRBV28
abundance: -
CDR3nt: TGTGCCAGCCAAGGGGGCAGGGCCAACTATGGCTACACCTTC
CDR3aa: CASQGGRANYGYTF

j_gene: TRBJ2-2
d_gene: -
v_gene: TRBV5-1
abundance: -
CDR3nt: TGCGCCAGCAGCCCGGGCACCGGGGAGCTGTTTTTT
CDR3aa: CASSPGTGELFF

j_gene: TRBJ2-1
d_gene: -
v_gene: TRBV7-9
abundance: -
CDR3nt: TGTGCCAGCAGCCTCCTAGGATTAGCAAGCAATGAGCAGTTCTTC
CDR3aa: CASSLLGLASNEQFF

j_gene: TRBJ2-5
d_gene: -
v_gene: TRBV5-1
abundance: -
CDR3nt: TGCGCCAGCAGCTTGGGCGTTGGGCGACCCGCCCAAGAGACCCAGTACTTC
CDR3aa: CASSLGVGRPAQETQYF

j_gene: TRBJ1-5
d_gene: -
v_gene: TRBV4-1
abundance: -
CDR3nt: TGCGCCAGCAGCCAAGGGGCCAAGCCCCAGCATTTT
CDR3aa: CASSQGAKPQHF

j_gene: TRBJ2-3
d_gene: TRBD1
v_gene: TRBV11-3
abundance: -
CDR3nt: TGTGCCAGCAGCTTGAGGGGACAGAGCACAGATACGCAGTATTTT
CDR3aa: CASSLRGQSTDTQYF

j_gene: TRBJ2-2
d_gene: -
v_gene: TRBV7-9
abundance: -
CDR3nt: TGTGCCAGCAGCACCTCGATTAGCGGAAATGGGAACACCGGGGAGCTGTTTTTT
CDR3aa: CASSTSISGNGNTGELFF

j_gene: TRBJ1-5
d_gene: TRBD1
v_gene: TRBV5-1
abundance: -
CDR3nt: TGCGCCAGCAGCTTGGAGGGGGCGAAGGTCGAGCCCCAGCATTTT
CDR3aa: CASSLEGAKVEPQHF

j_gene: TRBJ2-5
d_gene: -
v_gene: TRBV5-1
abundance: once
CDR3nt: TGCGCCAGCAGCTTGGAACCTACGGGGATCGAGGGTCGGAAAGAGACCCAGTACTTC
CDR3aa: CASSLEPTGIEGRKETQYF

j_gene: TRBJ2-7
d_gene: -
v_gene: TRBV28
abundance: once
CDR3nt: TGTGCCAGCAACTCACCTAACTACGAGCAGTACTTC
CDR3aa: CASNSPNYEQYF

j_gene: TRBJ1-2
d_gene: TRBD1
v_gene: TRBV27
abundance: -
CDR3nt: TGTGCCAGCAGTTTATCGGGGACAGGTTATTATGGCTACACCTTC
CDR3aa: CASSLSGTGYYGYTF

j_gene: TRBJ2-7
d_gene: -
v_gene: TRBV28
abundance: -
CDR3nt: TGTGCCAGCAGTTTTGGGGGCGGTTGGGCTAGCGGTTATCGAACGGGCGAGCAGTACTTC
CDR3aa: CASSFGGGWASGYRTGEQYF